The following is a T cell receptor (beta chain) sequence with its context. The antigen remains undetermined. The data originate from a study of vaccination and CD4 T cells after COVID-19. Study context: Median time from second vaccine dose to sampling was less than 85 days (14 to 241). General study results and limits: SARS-CoV-2-reactive clonotype medians increased from approximately 21 to 40, not significantly.

This CDR3 region has 19 residues. Trimming left V 7 bases short and J 4 bases short, with 28 bases between. The V gene's germline CDR1 is LNHDA and CDR2 SQIVND (reference sequence). Oncomine TCR Beta short-read sequencing was applied to DNA from cultured CD4+ T cells. MiXCR was run by TCRdb on the PCR reads, yielding one entry per CDR3 protein. The table shows around 8,000 distinct CDR3 sequences, with under 45% occurring only once. Sample treatment: approximately 9-day PBMC culture with coronavirus spike peptide pools or control peptides (ViraFEST assay). Gathering of the CD4+ T cells, from the unexposed donor, took place before the COVID-19 pandemic (2011-2018).

The receptor comes from a human donor in good health. This sequence joins TRBV19 and TRBJ2-2; maybe TRBD2 (5 bases). What was sequenced was CD4+ T cells from blood, cultured in vitro. CDR3 in amino acids: CASTHEPGSALTSTGELFF. The CDR3, as DNA: TGTGCCAGTACTCACGAGCCGGGGAGCGCGTTGACGAGCACCGGGGAGCTGTTTTTT.